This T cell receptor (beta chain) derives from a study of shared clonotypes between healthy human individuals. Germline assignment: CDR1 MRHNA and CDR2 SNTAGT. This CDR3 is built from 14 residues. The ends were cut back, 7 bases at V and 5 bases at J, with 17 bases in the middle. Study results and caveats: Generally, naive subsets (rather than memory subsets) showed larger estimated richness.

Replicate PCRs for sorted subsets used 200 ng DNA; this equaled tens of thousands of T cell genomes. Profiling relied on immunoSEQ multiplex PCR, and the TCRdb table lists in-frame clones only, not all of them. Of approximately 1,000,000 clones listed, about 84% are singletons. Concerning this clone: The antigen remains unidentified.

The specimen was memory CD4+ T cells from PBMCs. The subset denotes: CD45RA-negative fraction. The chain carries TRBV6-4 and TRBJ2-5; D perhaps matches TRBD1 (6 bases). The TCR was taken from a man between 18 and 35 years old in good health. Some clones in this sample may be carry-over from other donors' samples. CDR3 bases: TGTGCCAGCAAGGAGAACAGGGTAGAGGAGACCCAGTACTTC. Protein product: CASKENRVEETQYF.